These 32 T cell receptor beta chains came from one sample sequenced in a study of blood T cell repertoires in COVID-19. Assay: immunoSEQ multiplex PCR; the TCRdb copy retains only in-frame clones and omits some. Here the sample spans roughly 400,000 clones, roughly 90% being singletons. Sequencing was done on a sample of PBMCs or T cells enriched from blood (not recorded which). These receptors were collected from a woman aged 30 to 39 who had recovered from COVID-19.

V and J are TRBV5-1 and TRBJ2-3; 11 bases are a match to TRBD2. CDR1 is SGHRS and CDR2 is YFSETQ in the germline V gene. The CDR3 runs to 17 residues. Unmatched junction bases numbered 10, after V lost 2 bases and J lost 5 bases. The CDR3 DNA reads as TGCGCCAGCAGCTTAGATTATAGCGGGAGGGCCGTAGATACGCAGTATTTT. Its translation is CASSLDYSGRAVDTQYF.

This clone was found once. The chain couples TRBV6-6 to TRBJ1-2; no definite D call. Per germline, CDR1 MNHNY and CDR2 SVGAGI (reference sequence). The CDR3 runs 13 residues. Trimming left V 0 bases short and J 5 bases short, with 7 bases between. CDR3 nucleotides: TGTGCCAGCAGTTACTCAGGAGAGTATGGCTACACCTTC. Its protein product is CASSYSGEYGYTF.

A word on this clone: The sample contains more than one DNA sequence encoding this CDR3. V is TRBV7-9 and J is TRBJ2-1, with D possibly matching TRBD2 (5 bases). The CDR3 loop spans 14 amino acids. V dropped 1 base and J dropped 6 bases, with 10 bases sitting between them. Germline CDR1 is SEHNR and CDR2 is FQNEAQ (reference sequence). The CDR3 loop is CASSLGTGSNEQFF. DNA of the CDR3: TGTGCCAGCAGCTTAGGGACGGGGTCCAATGAGCAGTTCTTC.

The chain recombines TRBV21-1 with TRBJ2-7; no check of the table's D call, TRBD2, against the DNA was made. TRBV21-1 is classified as a pseudogene. This CDR3 comprises 10 residues. The CDR3, as DNA: TGTGCCAGCAGCAAAGTTCAGGACTTCTTC. Protein: CASSKVQDFF.

This rearrangement joins TRBV11-2 to TRBJ2-7, with D perhaps TRBD2 (6 bases). V dropped 4 bases and J dropped 5 bases, with 18 bases sitting between them. CDR1 is SGHAT, CDR2 FQNNGV, per germline. This CDR3 is 15 amino acids long. The CDR3 spells CASSSPRGKNNEQYF. Here the CDR3 DNA reads TGTGCCAGCAGCTCCCCTCGGGGGAAGAACAACGAGCAGTACTTC.

The chain recombines TRBV28 with TRBJ1-3; D call uncertain. The CDR3 totals 15 residues. V shed 1 base and J shed 4 bases, with 11 bases lying between them. The germline V gene has CDR1 MDHEN and CDR2 SYDVKM. The CDR3 DNA follows: TGTGCCAGCAGTTTATTCGGTCAGGTCGGAAACACCATATATTTT. It translates to CASSLFGQVGNTIYF.

This chain joins TRBV24-1 and TRBJ2-1; 9 bases align to TRBD1. The J segment lost 0 bases and the V segment lost 4 bases, leaving 3 bases of the junction unmatched. The germline CDR1 and CDR2 sequences are KGHDR and SFDVKD. The CDR3 runs 16 residues. Written as DNA, the CDR3 is TGTGCCACCAGTGACCCGACAGGGGGCTCCTACAATGAGCAGTTCTTC. It yields the protein CATSDPTGGSYNEQFF.

On this clone itself: Other DNA sequences in this specimen translate into the identical CDR3. The V call is TRBV28, the J call TRBJ1-6; D uncertain. The CDR3 is 13 residues long. Germline V lookup: CDR1 MDHEN, CDR2 SYDVKM. Trimming removed 7 bases at V and 5 bases at J, with 9 bases between. As DNA, the CDR3 is TGTGCCAGCAATCGGGTGGATAATTCACCCCTCCACTTT. Protein sequence: CASNRVDNSPLHF.

This chain links TRBV28 with TRBJ1-5; the D gene is possibly TRBD1 (6 bases). This CDR3 has 14 residues. Deletions cut 7 bases from V and 5 bases from J, with 15 bases between. CDR1 is MDHEN, CDR2 SYDVKM, per germline. The chain's CDR3 is CASNFQTGYQPQHF. The CDR3, as DNA: TGTGCCAGCAATTTTCAGACAGGTTATCAGCCCCAGCATTTT.

The genes are TRBV6-5 and TRBJ2-1, with D perhaps TRBD2 (6 bases). Looked up from germline, CDR1 is MNHEY and CDR2 is SVGAGI. There are 13 residues in the CDR3. Between the trimmed V and J ends, which lost 4 bases and 7 bases, there was a span of 11 bases. The CDR3 protein is CASSWVGGNEQFF. The DNA of the CDR3 is TGTGCCAGCAGTTGGGTTGGAGGGAATGAGCAGTTCTTC.

The CDR3 spells CASSQDWTGGRGAFF. DNA for the CDR3: TGTGCCAGCAGCCAAGATTGGACAGGGGGTCGGGGAGCTTTCTTT. The chain couples TRBV3-1 (or the pseudogene TRBV3-2) to TRBJ1-1; TRBD1 aligns across 10 bases. The CDR3 consists of 15 residues. Per germline, CDR1 LGHDT and CDR2 YNNKEL (reference sequence). Trimming at V came to 0 bases and at J to 10 bases, leaving 8 bases not matched to a gene.

The chain has TRBV5-1 and TRBJ2-1; a weak D match, TRBD2 (5 bases). Looked up from germline, CDR1 is SGHRS and CDR2 is YFSETQ. The CDR3 is made up of 14 amino acids. V shed 0 bases and J shed 9 bases, with 13 bases lying between them. The CDR3 is CASSLAAGYGEQFF. The DNA of the CDR3 is TGCGCCAGCAGCTTGGCGGCGGGTTATGGTGAGCAGTTCTTC.

V usage is TRBV7-9 and J usage is TRBJ2-3; D is possibly TRBD2 (7 bases). The CDR3 extends over 17 amino acids. The V gene's germline CDR1 is SEHNR and CDR2 FQNEAQ (reference sequence). The V end lost 4 bases, the J end lost 1 base, and 18 bases lay between the germline ends. The CDR3 spells CASSSLSGGAGTDTQYF. CDR3 nucleotides: TGTGCCAGCAGCTCCCTCTCGGGGGGCGCCGGCACAGATACGCAGTATTTT.

The rearrangement links TRBV3-1 (or the pseudogene TRBV3-2) to TRBJ1-1, with 11 bases lining up with TRBD1. The V gene's germline CDR1 is LGHDT and CDR2 YNNKEL (reference sequence). CDR3 length equals 16 residues. Unmatched junction bases numbered 7, after V lost 4 bases and J lost 3 bases. The CDR3 is CASSLPGTGGDTEAFF. The CDR3 coding sequence is TGTGCCAGCAGCCTCCCAGGGACAGGGGGGGACACTGAAGCTTTCTTT.

The rearrangement uses TRBV4-2 and TRBJ2-3; possible D gene TRBD1, 5 bases. This CDR3 comprises 13 residues. The germline V gene encodes CDR1 LGHNA and CDR2 YNFKEQ. With 0 bases removed from V and 8 bases from J, the gap between germline ends came to 9 bases. As DNA, the CDR3 is TGTGCCAGCAGCCAAGATGGTAGGGGTACGCAGTATTTT. This translates into CASSQDGRGTQYF.

The rearrangement joins TRBV10-3 to TRBJ2-1, with TRBD1 identical over 8 bases. The V and J ends lost 10 bases and 1 base, in that order; junction bases with no gene match: 9. The CDR3 totals 15 residues. The germline CDR1 and CDR2 sequences are ENHRY and SYGVKD. Here the CDR3 reads CATGGDRGSYNEQFF. CDR3 nucleotides: TGTGCCACAGGGGGAGACAGGGGTTCCTACAATGAGCAGTTCTTC.

The J gene is TRBJ2-1, the V gene TRBV7-3; 7 bases map to TRBD2. The J segment lost 7 bases and the V segment lost 4 bases, leaving 13 bases of the junction unmatched. CDR1 and CDR2 from the germline V gene are SGHTA and FQGTGA. The CDR3 is 16 residues long. This CDR3 reads CASSSLAGSGKNEQFF. The CDR3 bases are TGTGCCAGCAGCTCCCTCGCGGGCAGCGGGAAAAATGAGCAGTTCTTC.

J is TRBJ1-6 and V is TRBV30; 7 nucleotides line up with TRBD1. The V gene's germline CDR1 is GTSNPN and CDR2 SVGIG (reference sequence). V gave up 3 bases and J gave up 6 bases; unmatched junction bases: 8. There are 15 residues in the CDR3. In DNA, the CDR3 is TGTGCCTGGAGCGCGACAGGGAGGCTTAATTCACCCCTCCACTTT. This sequence encodes CAWSATGRLNSPLHF.

This chain joins TRBV3-1 (or the pseudogene TRBV3-2) and TRBJ2-7; 8 positions match TRBD1. Looked up from germline, CDR1 is LGHDT and CDR2 is YNNKEL (reference sequence). The CDR3 covers 13 residues. The J segment lost 7 bases and the V segment lost 1 base, leaving 3 bases of the junction unmatched. CDR3 bases: TGTGCCAGCAGCCAAGGACAGGGGAATGAGCAGTACTTC. It encodes CASSQGQGNEQYF.

The J gene is TRBJ2-1, the V gene TRBV6-5; tentatively, D is TRBD1 (6 bases). This CDR3 has 15 residues. V shed 4 bases and J shed 0 bases, with 10 bases lying between them. CDR1 and CDR2 (germline): MNHEY, SVGAGI. CDR3 amino acids: CASSWQGSSYNEQFF. The CDR3 nucleotides read TGTGCCAGCAGTTGGCAGGGGAGCTCCTACAATGAGCAGTTCTTC.

This clone was seen a single time. This chain links TRBV10-3 with TRBJ1-1; D unclear. The germline V gene encodes CDR1 ENHRY and CDR2 SYGVKD. V was shortened by 3 bases and J by 10 bases, with 27 bases between the two germline ends. This CDR3 has 17 residues. The CDR3 nucleotides read TGTGCCATCAGTGACCCAGAGGGTGGGAGGGCGACCCGGGGAGCTTTCTTT. Residues: CAISDPEGGRATRGAFF.

This rearrangement joins TRBV6-2 or TRBV6-3 to TRBJ2-1; D perhaps matches TRBD2 (5 bases). Trimming took 5 bases from V and 5 from J, leaving 22 bases between them. This CDR3 region has 17 residues. The germline V gene has CDR1 MNHEY and CDR2 SVGEGT. CDR3 loop: CASSPWVSGLINNEQFF. The DNA of the CDR3 is TGTGCCAGCAGTCCATGGGTGTCAGGACTCATAAACAATGAGCAGTTCTTC.

The gene calls are TRBV4-2 and TRBJ2-2, with 12 bases matching TRBD2. CDR1 is LGHNA, CDR2 YNFKEQ, per germline. V lost 6 bases, J lost 4 bases, and 6 bases stayed unmatched. The CDR3 is 16 amino acids. The DNA of the CDR3 is TGTGCCAGCAGTCGACTAGCGGGGGCGAGCACCGGGGAGCTGTTTTTT. Translating it yields CASSRLAGASTGELFF.

This clone turned up a few times. The chain joins TRBV4-1 to TRBJ1-3; TRBD1 might be the D (5 bases). Trimming removed 5 bases from V and 0 bases from J, with 11 bases in between. Germline V gene lookup returns CDR1 MGHRA and CDR2 YSYEKL. CDR3 length: 15 amino acids. The CDR3 loop reads CASSGLGLSGNTIYF. In DNA, the CDR3 is TGCGCCAGCAGCGGGTTGGGACTCTCTGGAAACACCATATATTTT.

In nucleotides, the CDR3 is TGCGCCAGCAGCCAAGGGACAGGGTGGAACACTGAAGCTTTCTTT. It yields the protein CASSQGTGWNTEAFF. The chain uses TRBV4-3 and TRBJ1-1; 8 positions match TRBD1. Germline CDR1 and CDR2: LGHNA and YSLEER. The trim removed 1 base at V and 1 base at J, leaving 2 bases unmatched. There are 15 residues in the CDR3.

The V gene is TRBV5-1, the J gene TRBJ1-2; no definite D call. The V and J ends lost 4 bases and 11 bases respectively, with 15 bases between them. The CDR3 loop spans 12 amino acids. Per the germline V gene, CDR1 is SGHRS and CDR2 is YFSETQ. In DNA, the CDR3 is TGCGCCAGCAGCCCTGCGGGGTCTGGATACACCTTC. It encodes CASSPAGSGYTF.

The V call is TRBV3-1 (or the pseudogene TRBV3-2), the J call TRBJ2-2; 11 bases align to TRBD2. V lost 6 bases and J lost 5; bases outside the gene matches: 14. This CDR3 comprises 18 residues. CDR1 is LGHDT and CDR2 is YNNKEL in the germline V gene (reference sequence). CDR3 in amino acids: CASRWVTSGSLSTGELFF. CDR3 nucleotides: TGTGCCAGCAGGTGGGTTACTAGCGGGAGTTTAAGTACCGGGGAGCTGTTTTTT.

The rearrangement links TRBV28 to TRBJ2-3, with TRBD1 matching over 9 bases. The length of the CDR3 is 17 residues. Germline V gene sequence: CDR1 MDHEN, CDR2 SYDVKM. The V segment lost 4 bases and the J segment 4 bases; nucleotides outside the gene matches: 12. The CDR3 sequence: CASSSLEGQGKADTQYF. In DNA form, the CDR3 reads TGTGCCAGCAGTTCACTAGAGGGACAGGGAAAGGCAGATACGCAGTATTTT.

This chain connects TRBV5-1 to TRBJ1-3; 7 bases are shared with TRBD1. V dropped 3 bases and J dropped 3; count of bases not matched to a gene: 3. This CDR3 comprises 14 residues. Germline V CDR1 and CDR2: SGHRS, YFSETQ. Here the CDR3 DNA reads TGCGCCAGCAGCTCGACAGGGCTTGGAAACACCATATATTTT. This translates into CASSSTGLGNTIYF.

The chain links TRBV4-2 to TRBJ2-7, with D tentatively TRBD1 (6 bases). Germline V gene lookup returns CDR1 LGHNA and CDR2 YNFKEQ. The CDR3 runs to 15 residues. The V end was cut by 0 bases, the J end by 3 bases, with 12 bases between. CDR3 sequence (DNA): TGTGCCAGCAGCCAAGATGGTCACAGGGTCTACGAGCAGTACTTC. Translated, it gives CASSQDGHRVYEQYF.

The CDR3 loop is CATSRGGLEYNSPLHF. CDR3 coding DNA: TGTGCCACCAGCCGGGGTGGGCTCGAATATAATTCACCCCTCCACTTT. The chain employs TRBV15 and TRBJ1-6, with D uncertain. V was pared by 5 bases and J by 4 bases, with 15 bases between. The CDR3 sequence is 16 residues long. Germline lookup yields CDR1 LNHNV and CDR2 YYDKDF (reference sequence).

This clone was seen once. The rearrangement links TRBV19 to TRBJ2-2; weak D call: TRBD2 (5 bases). Germline V gene data show CDR1 as LNHDA and CDR2 as SQIVND (reference sequence). This CDR3 has 15 residues. V was cut by 3 bases and J by 5 bases, with 13 bases left in between. CDR3 sequence reads: CASSMIGSWTGELFF. The CDR3 bases are TGTGCCAGTAGTATGATAGGGAGCTGGACCGGGGAGCTGTTTTTT.